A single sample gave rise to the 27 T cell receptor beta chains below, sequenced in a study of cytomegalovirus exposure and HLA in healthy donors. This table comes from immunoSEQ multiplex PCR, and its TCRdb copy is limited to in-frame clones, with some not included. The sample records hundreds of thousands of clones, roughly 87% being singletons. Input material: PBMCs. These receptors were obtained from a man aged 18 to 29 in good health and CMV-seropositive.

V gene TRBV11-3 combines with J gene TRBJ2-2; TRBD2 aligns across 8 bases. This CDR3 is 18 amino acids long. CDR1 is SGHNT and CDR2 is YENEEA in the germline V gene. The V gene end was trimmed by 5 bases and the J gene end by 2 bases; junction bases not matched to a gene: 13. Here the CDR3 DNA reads TGTGCCAGCAGCCCTCAAACCATAGCGGGACCCAACACCGGGGAGCTGTTTTTT. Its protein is CASSPQTIAGPNTGELFF.

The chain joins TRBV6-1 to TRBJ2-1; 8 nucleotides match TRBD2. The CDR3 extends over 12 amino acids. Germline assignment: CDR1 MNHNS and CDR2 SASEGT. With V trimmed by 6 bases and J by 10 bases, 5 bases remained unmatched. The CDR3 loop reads CASRIVAGEQFF. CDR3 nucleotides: TGTGCCAGCAGAATCGTAGCGGGAGAGCAGTTCTTC.

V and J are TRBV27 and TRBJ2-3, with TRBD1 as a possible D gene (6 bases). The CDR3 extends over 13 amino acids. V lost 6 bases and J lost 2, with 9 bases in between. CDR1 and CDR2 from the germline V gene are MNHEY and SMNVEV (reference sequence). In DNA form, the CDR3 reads TGTGCCAGCAGCTACAGGGTCACAGATACGCAGTATTTT. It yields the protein CASSYRVTDTQYF.

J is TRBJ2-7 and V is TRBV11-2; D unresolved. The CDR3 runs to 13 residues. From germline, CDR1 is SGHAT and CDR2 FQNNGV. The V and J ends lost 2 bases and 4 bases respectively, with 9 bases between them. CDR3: CASSLNQAYEQYF. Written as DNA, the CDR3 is TGTGCCAGCAGCTTAAACCAGGCTTACGAGCAGTACTTC.

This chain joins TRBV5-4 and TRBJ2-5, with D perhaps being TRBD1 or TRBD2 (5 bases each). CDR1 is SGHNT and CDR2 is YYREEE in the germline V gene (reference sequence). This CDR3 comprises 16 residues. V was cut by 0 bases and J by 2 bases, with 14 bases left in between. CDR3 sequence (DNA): TGTGCCAGCAGCTTGGCTACCGGGACGGGACAAGAGACCCAGTACTTC. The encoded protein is CASSLATGTGQETQYF.

The CDR3 loop reads CAISDPGLAGVEQFF. CDR3 nucleotides: TGTGCCATCAGTGACCCGGGACTAGCGGGAGTTGAGCAGTTCTTC. The chain combines TRBV10-3 with TRBJ2-1; the match to TRBD2 covers 14 bases. Per germline, CDR1 ENHRY and CDR2 SYGVKD. The CDR3 loop spans 15 amino acids. The V and J ends lost 3 bases and 9 bases, in that order; junction bases with no gene match: 4.

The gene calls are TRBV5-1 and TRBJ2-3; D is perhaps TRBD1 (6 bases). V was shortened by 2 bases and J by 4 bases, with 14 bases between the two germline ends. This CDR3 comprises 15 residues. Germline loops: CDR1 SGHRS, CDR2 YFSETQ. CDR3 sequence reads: CASSLGTRGPDTQYF. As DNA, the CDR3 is TGCGCCAGCAGCTTAGGAACCAGGGGACCAGATACGCAGTATTTT.

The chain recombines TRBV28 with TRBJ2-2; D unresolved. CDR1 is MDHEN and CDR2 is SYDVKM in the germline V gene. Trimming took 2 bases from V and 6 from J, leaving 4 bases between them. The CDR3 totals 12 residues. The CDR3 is CASSLPPGELFF. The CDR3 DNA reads TGTGCCAGCAGTTTACCTCCCGGGGAGCTGTTTTTT.

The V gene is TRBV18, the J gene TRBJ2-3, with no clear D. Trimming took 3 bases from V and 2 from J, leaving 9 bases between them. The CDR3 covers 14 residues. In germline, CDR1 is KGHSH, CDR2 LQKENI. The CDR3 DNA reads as TGTGCCAGCTCACCTGCCTCGGTCACAGATACGCAGTATTTT. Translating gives CASSPASVTDTQYF.

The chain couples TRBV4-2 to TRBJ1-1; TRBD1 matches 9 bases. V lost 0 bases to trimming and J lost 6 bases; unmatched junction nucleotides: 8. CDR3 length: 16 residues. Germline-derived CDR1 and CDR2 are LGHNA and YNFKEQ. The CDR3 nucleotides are TGTGCCAGCAGCCAAGATGTGAGGACAGGGGATCCTGAAGCTTTCTTT. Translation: CASSQDVRTGDPEAFF.

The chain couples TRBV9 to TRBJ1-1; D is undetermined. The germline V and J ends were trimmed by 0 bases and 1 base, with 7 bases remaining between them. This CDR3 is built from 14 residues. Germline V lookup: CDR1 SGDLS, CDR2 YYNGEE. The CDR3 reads CASSVGVKNTEAFF. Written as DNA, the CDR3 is TGTGCCAGCAGCGTAGGGGTCAAGAACACTGAAGCTTTCTTT.

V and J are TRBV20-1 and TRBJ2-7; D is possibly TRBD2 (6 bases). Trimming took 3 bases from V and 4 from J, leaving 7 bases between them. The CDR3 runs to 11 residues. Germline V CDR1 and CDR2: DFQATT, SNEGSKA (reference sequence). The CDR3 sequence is CSAREGYEQYF. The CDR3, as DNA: TGCAGTGCTAGGGAGGGGTACGAGCAGTACTTC.

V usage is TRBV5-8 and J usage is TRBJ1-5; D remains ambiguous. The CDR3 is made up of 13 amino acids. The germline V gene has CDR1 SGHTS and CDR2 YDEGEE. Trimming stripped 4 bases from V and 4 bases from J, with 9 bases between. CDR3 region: CASSLGRNQPQHF. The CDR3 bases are TGTGCCAGCAGCCTAGGACGGAATCAGCCCCAGCATTTT.

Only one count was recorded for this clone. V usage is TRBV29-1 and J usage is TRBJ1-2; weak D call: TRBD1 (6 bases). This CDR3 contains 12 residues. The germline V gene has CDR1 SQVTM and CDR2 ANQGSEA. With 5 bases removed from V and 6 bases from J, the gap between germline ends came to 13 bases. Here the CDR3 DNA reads TGCAGCGTTCCACAGGGTGGGAATGGCTACACCTTC. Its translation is CSVPQGGNGYTF.

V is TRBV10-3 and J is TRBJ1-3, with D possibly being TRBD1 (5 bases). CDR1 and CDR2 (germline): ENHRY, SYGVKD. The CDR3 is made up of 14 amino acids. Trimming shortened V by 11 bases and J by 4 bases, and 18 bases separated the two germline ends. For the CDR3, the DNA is TGTGCCGGTCGGGGAGTAGGGACGGGAAACACCATATATTTT. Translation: CAGRGVGTGNTIYF.

CDR3 protein: CASFDRAFNYGYTF. The CDR3 nucleotides read TGTGCCAGCTTTGACAGGGCTTTTAACTATGGCTACACCTTC. The J gene is TRBJ1-2, the V gene TRBV6-4; 7 positions match TRBD1. The trim removed 8 bases at V and 1 base at J, leaving 7 bases unmatched. The CDR3 consists of 14 residues. Per the germline V gene, CDR1 is MRHNA and CDR2 is SNTAGT.

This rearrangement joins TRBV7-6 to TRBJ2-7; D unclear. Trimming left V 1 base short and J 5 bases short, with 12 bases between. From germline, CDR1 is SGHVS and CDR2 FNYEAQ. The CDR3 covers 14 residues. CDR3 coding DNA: TGTGCCAGCAGCTTAGGTGTAGGGTTGGACGAGCAGTACTTC. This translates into CASSLGVGLDEQYF.

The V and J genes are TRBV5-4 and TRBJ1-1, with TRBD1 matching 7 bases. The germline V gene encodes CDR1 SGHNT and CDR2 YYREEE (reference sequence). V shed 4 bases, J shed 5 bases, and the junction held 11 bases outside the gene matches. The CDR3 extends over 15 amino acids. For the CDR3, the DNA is TGTGCCAGCAGCCCCCAGACAGGGACCCGGACTGAAGCTTTCTTT. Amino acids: CASSPQTGTRTEAFF.

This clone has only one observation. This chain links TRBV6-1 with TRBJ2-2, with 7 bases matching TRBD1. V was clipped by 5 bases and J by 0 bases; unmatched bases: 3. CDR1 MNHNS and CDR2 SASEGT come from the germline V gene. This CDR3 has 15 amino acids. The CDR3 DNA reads TGTGCCAGCAGTACACAGGGGTCGAACACCGGGGAGCTGTTTTTT. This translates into CASSTQGSNTGELFF.

The CDR3 region is CATSRDRPPVGEQFF. The CDR3 DNA reads TGTGCCACCAGCAGAGATAGACCCCCGGTGGGTGAGCAGTTCTTC. The V call is TRBV15, the J call TRBJ2-1; D uncertain. Germline V gene data show CDR1 as LNHNV and CDR2 as YYDKDF (reference sequence). This CDR3 is built from 15 residues. V lost 0 bases and J 9 bases, leaving 15 bases between the germline ends.

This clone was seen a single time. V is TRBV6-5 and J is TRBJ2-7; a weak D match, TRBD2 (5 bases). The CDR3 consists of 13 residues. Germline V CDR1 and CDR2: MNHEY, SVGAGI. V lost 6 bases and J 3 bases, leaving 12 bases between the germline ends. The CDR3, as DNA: TGTGCCAGCAGCCGCCGCGGGCACTACGAGCAGTACTTC. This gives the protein CASSRRGHYEQYF.

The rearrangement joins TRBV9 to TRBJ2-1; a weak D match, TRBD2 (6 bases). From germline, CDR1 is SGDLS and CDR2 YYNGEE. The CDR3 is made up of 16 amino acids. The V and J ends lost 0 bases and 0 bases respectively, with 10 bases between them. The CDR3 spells CASSVGGLLSYNEQFF. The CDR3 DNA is TGTGCCAGCAGCGTAGGGGGACTCCTCTCCTACAATGAGCAGTTCTTC.

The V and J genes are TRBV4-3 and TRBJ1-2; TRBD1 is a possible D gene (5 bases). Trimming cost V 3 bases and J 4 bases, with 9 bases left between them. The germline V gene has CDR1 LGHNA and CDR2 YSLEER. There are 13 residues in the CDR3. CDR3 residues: CASSQAGGYGYTF. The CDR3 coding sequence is TGCGCCAGCAGCCAGGCGGGGGGCTATGGCTACACCTTC.

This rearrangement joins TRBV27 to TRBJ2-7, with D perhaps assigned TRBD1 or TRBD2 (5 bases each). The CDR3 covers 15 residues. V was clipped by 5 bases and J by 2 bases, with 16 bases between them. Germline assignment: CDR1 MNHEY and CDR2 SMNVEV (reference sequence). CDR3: CASSPNPREPYEQYF. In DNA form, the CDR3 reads TGTGCCAGCAGTCCGAATCCCAGGGAGCCCTACGAGCAGTACTTC.

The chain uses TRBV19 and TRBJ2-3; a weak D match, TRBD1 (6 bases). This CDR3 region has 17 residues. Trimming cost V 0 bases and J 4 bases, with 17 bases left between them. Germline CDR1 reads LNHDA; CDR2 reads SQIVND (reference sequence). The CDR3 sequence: CASSIDTRGPAADTQYF. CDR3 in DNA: TGTGCCAGTAGTATAGATACCAGGGGTCCGGCGGCAGATACGCAGTATTTT.

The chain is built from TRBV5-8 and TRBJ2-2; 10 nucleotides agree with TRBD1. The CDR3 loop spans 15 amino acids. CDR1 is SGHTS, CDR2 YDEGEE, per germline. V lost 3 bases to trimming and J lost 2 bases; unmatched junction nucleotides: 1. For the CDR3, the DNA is TGTGCCAGCAGCTCGACAGGGGGCAACACCGGGGAGCTGTTTTTT. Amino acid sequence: CASSSTGGNTGELFF.

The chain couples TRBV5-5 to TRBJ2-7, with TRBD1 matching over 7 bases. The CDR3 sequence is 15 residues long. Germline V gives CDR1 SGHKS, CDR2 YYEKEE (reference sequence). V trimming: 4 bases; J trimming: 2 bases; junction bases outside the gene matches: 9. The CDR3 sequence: CASSPDPGQTYEQYF. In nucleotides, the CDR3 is TGTGCCAGCAGCCCAGATCCGGGACAGACCTACGAGCAGTACTTC.